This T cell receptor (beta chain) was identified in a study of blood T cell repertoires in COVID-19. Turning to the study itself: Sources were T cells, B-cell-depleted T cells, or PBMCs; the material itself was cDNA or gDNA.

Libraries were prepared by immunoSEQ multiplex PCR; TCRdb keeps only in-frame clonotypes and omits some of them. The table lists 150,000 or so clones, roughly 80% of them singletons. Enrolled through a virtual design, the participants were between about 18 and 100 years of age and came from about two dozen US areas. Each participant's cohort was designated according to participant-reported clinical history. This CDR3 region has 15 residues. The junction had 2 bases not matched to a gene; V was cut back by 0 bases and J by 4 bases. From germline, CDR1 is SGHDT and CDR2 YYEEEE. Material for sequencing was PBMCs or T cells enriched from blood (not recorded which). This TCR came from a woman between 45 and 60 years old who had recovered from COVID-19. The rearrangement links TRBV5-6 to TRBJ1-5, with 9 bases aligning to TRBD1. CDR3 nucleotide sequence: TGTGCCAGCAGCTTGGCAGACAGGGGGAATCAGCCCCAGCATTTT. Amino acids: CASSLADRGNQPQHF. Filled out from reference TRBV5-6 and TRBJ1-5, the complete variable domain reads DAGVTQSPTHLIKTRGQQVTLRCSPKSGHDTVSWYQQALGQGPQFIFQYYEEEERQRGNFPDRFSGHQFPNYSSELNVNALLLGDSALYLCASSLADRGNQPQHFGDGTRLSIL.